Given below is one T cell receptor beta chain in context. What this receptor recognizes is not known. Base qualities are missing; no much larger clone stands one base away. The library was built by means of 5' RACE. TCRdb names Illumina HiSeq 2500 as the instrument used. A second PCR of roughly 6 to 11 cycles was run with a J-beta primer mix and a sample-barcoded 5' primer. A unique molecular identifier was introduced onto each TCR beta cDNA molecule by a template-switch 5' adaptor carrying 12 random nucleotides. At least 2.5 million CDR3-containing paired-end reads were obtained from each sample. First-strand cDNA was synthesized from all RNA with the Mint cDNA synthesis kit, primed by a TRBC-specific oligonucleotide. After uracil-DNA glycosylase treatment, a first 18-cycle PCR used universal primers M1SS and BC2_uni_R on all cDNA. The study's processing was this. Normalization of each sample was performed by random selection of 1 million high-quality reads, each carrying a distinct molecular identifier. Instead of being binned into consensus sequences, reads that shared molecular identifiers were thrown out. MiTCR, with a Q25 quality threshold and the strictest error-elimination algorithm, was used for CDR3 identification, clonotype clustering and error correction. A nonparametric unseen species model using Euler transformation provided a lower-bound estimate of total TCR beta diversity. TCRdb reworked the public reads: Q25 trimming with fastp, MiXCR clone assembly, productive beta chains retained. Entries are consolidated by CDR3 protein sequence, retaining the most common genes and DNA. Here the V and J calls rest on TCRdb's processing, not on the authors' analysis. The table for this sample lists around 1,600,000 distinct CDR3 sequences; less than 45% of them were counted only once. About 3.8% of the sample is held by the ten biggest clonotypes.

Trimming takes 4 bases from V and 3 bases from J, and the germline ends sit 11 bases apart. Inclusive of the bounding cysteine and phenylalanine, the CDR3 is 14 residues long. Kept here is only the CDR3 DNA, which spans 42 bases and is read in frame from base 1. CDR1 and CDR2 (SGHRS, YFSETQ) derive from the germline V gene. These data originate in a study of blood T cells in healthy people across ages (dated by TCRdb to between 2014 and 2017). About the study as a whole: In model experiments, roughly one uniquely barcoded TCR beta cDNA molecule per two T cells was captured by template switching. To track age-related changes in TCR beta repertoire diversity, the study relied on deep sequencing normalized with unique cDNA molecular identifiers. The donors were divided into four age groups: young (average around 17 years), middle-aged (around 37), aged (about 60) and long-lived (about 80). To avoid experimental bias, donors of different ages were distributed randomly across sequencing lanes. The study analyzed two additional independent replicas of 1 million unique cDNA reads from the same blood draw for two donors, one aged 18 to 30 and one aged 80 or older.

The research as a whole found: The long-lived group showed more naive CD4+ T cells, fewer expanded clones and increased TCR diversity than the aged group, suggesting age selection. Because the CMV infection status of the donors was unknown, age-related changes in expanded clonotypes may potentially have been confounded. There was a strong correlation between observed TCR beta diversity and the percentage of naive T cells measured by flow cytometry. Observed TCR beta diversity per million T cells fell roughly linearly with age, and a significant reduction was already apparent by age around 44. Estimates of total diversity from one million sequenced T cells were regarded as lower bounds and underestimates. Since profiling was done on bulk unsorted PBMCs, naive and antigen-experienced compartments could not be conclusively compared.

Systemically healthy Caucasian individuals from Russia, 39 in total and aged 6 to 90 years, were included as donors. Each donor gave ten milliliters of peripheral blood, collected into EDTA-treated Vacutainer tubes. Ficoll-Paque density-gradient centrifugation was used to isolate PBMCs, with at least 7 million obtained per sample. Total RNA was extracted from PBMCs with Trizol reagent, with at least 6 micrograms obtained per sample. For every donor, an aliquot of PBMCs went through flow cytometry to measure the percentages of naive CD45RAhigh/CD27high T cells. The receptor's source is a woman aged 18-35 years in good health. The chain joins TRBV5-1 to TRBJ1-5; confidence is insufficient to name the D gene. The specimen was blood. The CDR3 region has the sequence CASSPEGINQPQHF. The DNA is as follows: TGCGCCAGCAGCCCCGAGGGTATCAATCAGCCCCAGCATTTT. Beyond the CDR3, the reference TRBV5-1 and TRBJ1-5 genes provide the residues; the full variable domain reads: KAGVTQTPRYLIKTRGQQVTLSCSPISGHRSVSWYQQTPGQGLQFLFEYFSETQRNKGNFPGRFSGRQFSNSRSEMNVSTLELGDSALYLCASSPEGINQPQHFGDGTRLSIL.